This note documents a single T cell receptor (beta chain) sequence. The data derive from a study of blood T cell repertoires in COVID-19. Whole-study context: COVID-19 samples from acute and convalescent phases originated in the United States, Italy and Spain. T cells, B-cell-depleted T cells, or PBMCs supplied cDNA or gDNA.

Original methodology: How many nucleated cells were present was estimated from reference gene primer amplification. The method was immunoSEQ multiplex PCR; TCRdb's version includes in-frame clones alone and lacks a portion of them. The V and J calls and clone size were taken over from that table, and D and trimming were inferred from the DNA. The sample records about 110,000 clones, 69% being singletons. The clonotype was recovered from a man older than 75 with acute or convalescent COVID-19. The sample was peripheral blood.

CDR3 DNA sequence: TGCAGCGCCCTAGGGGCCTCCTACGAGCAGTACTTC. This codes for CSALGASYEQYF. This chain joins TRBV29-1 and TRBJ2-7; D is perhaps TRBD1 (5 bases). Per germline, CDR1 SQVTM and CDR2 ANQGSEA. The CDR3 totals 12 residues. V lost 7 bases and J lost 0, with 10 bases in between.